These 14 T cell receptor beta chains share one sample of origin, sequenced in a study of T-cell memory formation after mild COVID-19 (dated by TCRdb to about 2021). Libraries were built with 5' RACE. TCRdb records Illumina NovaSeq 6000 as the sequencer. TCRdb handled the public reads itself, with Q25 trimming in fastp and clone calling in MiXCR, and kept productive beta chains. When rows share a CDR3 protein, they turn into one entry using the most common DNA and genes. This sample gives under 300,000 distinct CDR3 sequences in total; approximately 9% of them show up just once. The top ten constitute around 21% of the sample. Sequenced material: PBMCs or a T cell subset sorted from them (not recorded which). These receptors all come from a man between 18 and 29 years old who had mild COVID-19 (a few samples of this study predate the infection). The sample titles of this study are shuffled in the database, so cell type and time point are left out; the donor was told from shared clones.

This clonotype was picked up many times. This chain links TRBV12-3 or TRBV12-4 with TRBJ2-7; D is perhaps TRBD1 (5 bases). This CDR3 has 15 residues. With 4 bases removed from V and 2 bases from J, the gap between germline ends came to 15 bases. The chain's CDR3 is CASSSHQTATYEQYF. In DNA form, the CDR3 reads TGTGCCAGCAGTTCCCACCAGACAGCGACCTACGAGCAGTACTTC.

CDR3 region: CASRPDRGGMNEQFF. CDR3 in DNA: TGTGCCAGCAGGCCTGACAGGGGAGGTATGAATGAGCAGTTCTTC. The V and J genes are TRBV2 and TRBJ2-1; 8 nucleotides agree with TRBD1. The CDR3 length is 15 residues. Germline CDR1 and CDR2: SNHLY and FYNNEI. V gave up 6 bases and J gave up 7 bases; unmatched junction bases: 11.

At least ten counts were recorded for this clonotype. The chain joins TRBV27 to TRBJ2-4; D is unresolved. Germline V lookup: CDR1 MNHEY, CDR2 SMNVEV (reference sequence). V shed 9 bases and J shed 9 bases, with 9 bases lying between them. The CDR3 spans 10 residues. CDR3 in amino acids: CASGSAIQYF. CDR3 DNA sequence: TGTGCCAGTGGAAGTGCCATTCAGTACTTC.

This clonotype was seen many times. The V call is TRBV12-3 or TRBV12-4, the J call TRBJ2-5; tentative D call: TRBD1 (6 bases). This CDR3 spans 13 amino acids. V lost 3 bases and J lost 7, with 12 bases in between. The DNA of the CDR3 is TGTGCCAGCAGTTTGGGAGCGGACAGGACCCAGTACTTC. Protein: CASSLGADRTQYF.

This clonotype appeared a few times. V is TRBV28 and J is TRBJ2-5; maybe TRBD1 (6 bases). Trimming removed 0 bases from V and 1 base from J, with 9 bases in between. The CDR3 runs to 15 residues. The germline gives CDR1 MDHEN, CDR2 SYDVKM. The CDR3 nucleotides read TGTGCCAGCAGTTTATGGGAGACAGGCCAAGAGACCCAGTACTTC. Translated: CASSLWETGQETQYF.

The gene calls are TRBV6-2 or TRBV6-3 and TRBJ2-7; D uncertain. CDR1 is MNHEY and CDR2 is SVGEGT in the germline V gene. The CDR3 runs 13 residues. Trimming cost V 8 bases and J 5 bases, with 16 bases left between them. This chain's CDR3 is CASVRSVVDEQYF. As DNA, the CDR3 is TGTGCCAGCGTGAGAAGTGTTGTGGACGAGCAGTACTTC.

This clonotype has only a few counts. The CDR3 nucleotides read TGCAGCGTTGAAGATGCATCGACTCCTAGTTACAATGAGCAGTTCTTC. Translated: CSVEDASTPSYNEQFF. This chain connects TRBV29-1 to TRBJ2-1, with D hard to call. Germline values: CDR1 SQVTM, CDR2 ANQGSEA. Trimming shortened V by 0 bases and J by 4 bases, and 16 bases separated the two germline ends. There are 16 residues in the CDR3.

There are a few counts of this clonotype. The chain recombines TRBV9 with TRBJ2-3; TRBD1 agrees at 9 bases. Germline V gene data show CDR1 as SGDLS and CDR2 as YYNGEE. This CDR3 contains 16 residues. V was clipped by 2 bases and J by 4 bases; unmatched bases: 8. CDR3 in amino acids: CASSVGQGRPSDTQYF. The CDR3 coding sequence is TGTGCCAGCAGCGTTGGACAGGGGCGGCCCTCAGATACGCAGTATTTT.

The table lists this clonotype with a few counts. This may be a read error, as it is one base from a much larger clone. The chain is built from TRBV7-6 and TRBJ2-2; no clear D gene. Trimming shortened V by 2 bases and J by 4 bases, and 5 bases separated the two germline ends. The CDR3 spans 13 residues. From germline, CDR1 is SGHVS and CDR2 FNYEAQ. The CDR3 reads CASSLYTTGELFF. In DNA form, the CDR3 reads TGTGCCAGCAGCTTATACACCACCGGGGAGCTGTTTTTT.

At least ten counts were recorded for this clonotype. This chain joins TRBV7-6 and TRBJ2-3, with 7 bases matching TRBD1. The CDR3 has 13 amino acids. The germline V gene has CDR1 SGHVS and CDR2 FNYEAQ. Trimming cost V 5 bases and J 5 bases; bases outside gene matches: 4. The CDR3 coding sequence is TGTGCCAGCAGCCTAACAGGGGTAGATACGCAGTATTTT. This codes for CASSLTGVDTQYF.

The CDR3 DNA follows: TGTGCCAGCAGCGTCGGTTGGCCCCAGCATTTT. It encodes CASSVGWPQHF. This rearrangement joins TRBV12-3 or TRBV12-4 to TRBJ1-5; D gene uncertain. Trimming cost V 6 bases and J 9 bases, with 9 bases left between them. The length of the CDR3 is 11 residues.

In this sample, this clonotype turned up many times. The chain combines TRBV20-1 with TRBJ2-3, with 8 bases lining up with TRBD2. Germline CDR1 reads DFQATT; CDR2 reads SNEGSKA (reference sequence). V lost 2 bases and J lost 6; bases outside the gene matches: 4. The CDR3 has 13 residues. This chain's CDR3 is CSARYGGADTQYF. CDR3 bases: TGCAGTGCTAGATACGGGGGGGCCGATACGCAGTATTTT.

The CDR3 DNA reads TGCAGTGCCCACAGGGGAGACACTGAAGCTTTCTTT. Translated: CSAHRGDTEAFF. The V and J genes are TRBV20-1 and TRBJ1-1; the match to TRBD1 covers 7 bases. The V segment lost 6 bases and the J segment 3 bases; nucleotides outside the gene matches: 4. Germline-derived CDR1 and CDR2 are DFQATT and SNEGSKA (reference sequence). The CDR3 spans 12 residues.

The chain employs TRBV7-2 and TRBJ1-4; D is uncertain. V was pared by 5 bases and J by 0 bases, with 13 bases between. Germline CDR1 SGHTA, CDR2 FQGNSA. The CDR3 has 16 amino acids. The CDR3 is CASSKHEGATNEKLFF. As DNA, the CDR3 is TGTGCCAGCAGCAAACACGAGGGTGCAACTAATGAAAAACTGTTTTTT.